A single sample gave rise to the 11 T cell receptor beta chains below, sequenced in a study of cytomegalovirus exposure and HLA in healthy donors. Primers for the PCR totalled 60 Vbeta and 13 Jbeta. Profiled with immunoSEQ multiplex PCR; TCRdb holds only in-frame clones, not every one. In the table there are about 140,000 clones, 70% to 80% of which are singletons. Sequencing was done on a sample of PBMCs. These receptors were taken from a man between 18 and 29 years old in good health and CMV-seronegative.

J is TRBJ2-3 and V is TRBV29-1; D may be TRBD2 (6 bases). Trimming shortened V by 6 bases and J by 0 bases, and 13 bases separated the two germline ends. The CDR3 loop spans 14 amino acids. Germline lookup yields CDR1 SQVTM and CDR2 ANQGSEA. CDR3: CSVPREPSTDTQYF. CDR3 in DNA: TGCAGCGTCCCACGGGAGCCCAGCACAGATACGCAGTATTTT.

V is TRBV6-1 and J is TRBJ2-1, with D perhaps matching TRBD2 (5 bases). The CDR3 consists of 12 residues. CDR1 is MNHNS, CDR2 SASEGT, per germline. V lost 3 bases and J lost 10, with 10 bases in between. DNA for the CDR3: TGTGCCAGCAGTGAGGCGGGTCCCGAGCAGTTCTTC. Protein: CASSEAGPEQFF.

The chain recombines TRBV6-6 with TRBJ1-1; 7 bases are shared with TRBD1. V was clipped by 8 bases and J by 6 bases; unmatched bases: 6. The CDR3 has 12 amino acids. Germline V lookup: CDR1 MNHNY, CDR2 SVGAGI (reference sequence). CDR3 in amino acids: CASSRQGSEAFF. The CDR3 nucleotides are TGTGCCAGCTCCAGACAGGGCTCTGAAGCTTTCTTT.

This sequence joins TRBV6-1 and TRBJ1-2; the D gene is possibly TRBD1 (5 bases). The ends were cut back, 2 bases at V and 7 bases at J, with 14 bases in the middle. The CDR3 consists of 14 residues. CDR1 and CDR2 from the germline V gene are MNHNS and SASEGT. The CDR3 here is CASSEYQGGFGYTF. CDR3 bases: TGTGCCAGCAGTGAATACCAGGGAGGGTTTGGCTACACCTTC.

The genes are TRBV11-2 and TRBJ2-2; 9 nucleotides line up with TRBD2. The length of the CDR3 is 16 residues. J lost 8 bases, V lost 4 bases, and 11 bases had no gene match. Germline CDR1 SGHAT, CDR2 FQNNGV. CDR3 residues: CASSSYGTSPLGELFF. Here the CDR3 DNA reads TGTGCCAGCAGCTCTTATGGGACTAGCCCCCTGGGGGAGCTGTTTTTT.

The chain uses TRBV21-1 and TRBJ2-1; TRBD2, the table's D call, lacks a check against the DNA. TRBV21-1 counts as a pseudogene. CDR3 length equals 16 residues. In DNA form, the CDR3 reads TGTGCCAGCATATCGACTAGCCGCCCTACATGCAATGAGCAGTTCTTC. Translated, it gives CASISTSRPTCNEQFF.

This chain joins TRBV7-2 and TRBJ2-1; the match to TRBD1 covers 10 bases. After removal of 2 bases from V and 2 bases from J, the junction contained 6 bases not matched to a gene. This CDR3 is built from 17 residues. In germline, CDR1 is SGHTA, CDR2 FQGNSA. In DNA form, the CDR3 reads TGTGCCAGCAGCTTAAGACGGGACAGGGGCCCCTACAATGAGCAGTTCTTC. The encoded protein is CASSLRRDRGPYNEQFF.

V is TRBV18 and J is TRBJ1-1; D not resolved. CDR1 is KGHSH and CDR2 is LQKENI in the germline V gene. V was pared by 3 bases and J by 2 bases, with 7 bases between. This CDR3 contains 13 residues. In nucleotides, the CDR3 is TGTGCCAGCTCACCTCGAGAAAACACTGAAGCTTTCTTT. Protein sequence: CASSPRENTEAFF.

V is TRBV19 and J is TRBJ1-5, with TRBD1 as a possible D gene (5 bases). Trimming left V 1 base short and J 0 bases short, with 7 bases between. The V gene's germline CDR1 is LNHDA and CDR2 SQIVND (reference sequence). The CDR3 runs to 15 residues. CDR3 loop: CASSIGRGSNQPQHF. The CDR3 coding sequence is TGTGCCAGTAGTATAGGGAGGGGTAGCAATCAGCCCCAGCATTTT. The full variable domain, in which reference TRBV19 and TRBJ1-5 provide the parts outside the CDR3, is DGGITQSPKYLFRKEGQNVTLSCEQNLNHDAMYWYRQDPGQGLRLIYYSQIVNDFQKGDIAEGYSVSREKKESFPLTVTSAQKNPTAFYLCASSIGRGSNQPQHFGDGTRLSIL.

The chain couples TRBV4-1 to TRBJ2-2, with 10 bases matching TRBD2. V trimming: 0 bases; J trimming: 2 bases; junction bases outside the gene matches: 15. In germline, CDR1 is MGHRA, CDR2 YSYEKL. The CDR3 is 21 amino acids. The CDR3 reads CASSQDRTSGVSNFNTGELFF. The DNA for the CDR3 is TGCGCCAGCAGCCAAGATAGAACTAGCGGGGTATCCAACTTTAACACCGGGGAGCTGTTTTTT.

The rearrangement links TRBV10-1 to TRBJ1-2; tentative D call: TRBD1 (5 bases). The CDR3 contains 14 residues. CDR1 and CDR2 from the germline V gene are WNHNN and SYGVQD (reference sequence). As DNA, the CDR3 is TGCGACCTTACCGAGGAGGGGCTCCAGTGTGGCTACACCTTC. Translation: CDLTEEGLQCGYTF.